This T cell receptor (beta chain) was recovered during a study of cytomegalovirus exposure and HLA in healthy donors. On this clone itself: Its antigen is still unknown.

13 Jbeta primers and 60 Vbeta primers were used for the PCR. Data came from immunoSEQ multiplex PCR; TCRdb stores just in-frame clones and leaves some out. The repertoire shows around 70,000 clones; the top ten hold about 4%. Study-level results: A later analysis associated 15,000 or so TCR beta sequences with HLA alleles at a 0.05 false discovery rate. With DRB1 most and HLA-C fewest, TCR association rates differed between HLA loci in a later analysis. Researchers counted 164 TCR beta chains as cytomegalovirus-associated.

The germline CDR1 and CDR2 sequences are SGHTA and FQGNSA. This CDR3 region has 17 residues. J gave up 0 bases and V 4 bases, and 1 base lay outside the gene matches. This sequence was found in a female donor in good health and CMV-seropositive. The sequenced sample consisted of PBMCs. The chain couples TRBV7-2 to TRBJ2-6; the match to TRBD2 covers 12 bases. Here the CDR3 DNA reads TGTGCCAGCAGCTCGACTAGCGGGAGCTCTGGGGCCAACGTCCTGACTTTC. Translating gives CASSSTSGSSGANVLTF.